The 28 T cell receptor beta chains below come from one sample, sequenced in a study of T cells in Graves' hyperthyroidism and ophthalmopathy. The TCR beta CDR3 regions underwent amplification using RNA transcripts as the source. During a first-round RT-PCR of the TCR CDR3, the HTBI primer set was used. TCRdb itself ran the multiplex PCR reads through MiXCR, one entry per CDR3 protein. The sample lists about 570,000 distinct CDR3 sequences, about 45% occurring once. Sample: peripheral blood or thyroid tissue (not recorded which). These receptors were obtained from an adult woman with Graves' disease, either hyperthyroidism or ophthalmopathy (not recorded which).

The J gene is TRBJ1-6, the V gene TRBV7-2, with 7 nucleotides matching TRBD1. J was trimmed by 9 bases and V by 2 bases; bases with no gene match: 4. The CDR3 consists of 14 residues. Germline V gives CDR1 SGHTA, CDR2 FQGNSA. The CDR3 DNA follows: TGTGCCAGCAGCTTAAGGACAGGCGGTTCACCCCTCCACTTT. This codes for CASSLRTGGSPLHF.

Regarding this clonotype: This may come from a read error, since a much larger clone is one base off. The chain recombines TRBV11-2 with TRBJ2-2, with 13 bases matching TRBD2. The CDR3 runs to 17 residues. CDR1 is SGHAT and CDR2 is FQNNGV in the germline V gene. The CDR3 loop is CASGLDRTSGSVGELFF. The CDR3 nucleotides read TGTGCCAGCGGCTTAGATCGGACTAGCGGGAGCGTCGGGGAGCTGTTTTTT.

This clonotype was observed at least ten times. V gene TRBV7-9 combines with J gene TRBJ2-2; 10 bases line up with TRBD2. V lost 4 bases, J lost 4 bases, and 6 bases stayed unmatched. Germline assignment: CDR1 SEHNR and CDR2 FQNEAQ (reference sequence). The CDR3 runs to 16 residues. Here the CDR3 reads CASSYSGRAATGELFF. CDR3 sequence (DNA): TGTGCCAGCAGCTACAGCGGGAGGGCCGCCACCGGGGAGCTGTTTTTT.

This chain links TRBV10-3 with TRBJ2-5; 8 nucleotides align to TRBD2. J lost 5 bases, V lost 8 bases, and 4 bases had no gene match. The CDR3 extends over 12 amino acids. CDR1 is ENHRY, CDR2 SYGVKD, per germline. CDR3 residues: CAIGQRGETQYF. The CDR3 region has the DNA TGTGCCATCGGCCAGCGGGGGGAGACCCAGTACTTC.

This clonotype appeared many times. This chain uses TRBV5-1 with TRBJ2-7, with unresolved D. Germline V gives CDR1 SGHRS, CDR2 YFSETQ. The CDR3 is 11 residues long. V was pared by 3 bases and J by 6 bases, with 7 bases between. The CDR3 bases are TGCGCCAGCAGCTCGGCCTCCGAGCAGTACTTC. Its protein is CASSSASEQYF. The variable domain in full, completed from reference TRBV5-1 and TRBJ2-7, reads KAGVTQTPRYLIKTRGQQVTLSCSPISGHRSVSWYQQTPGQGLQFLFEYFSETQRNKGNFPGRFSGRQFSNSRSEMNVSTLELGDSALYLCASSSASEQYFGPGTRLTVT.

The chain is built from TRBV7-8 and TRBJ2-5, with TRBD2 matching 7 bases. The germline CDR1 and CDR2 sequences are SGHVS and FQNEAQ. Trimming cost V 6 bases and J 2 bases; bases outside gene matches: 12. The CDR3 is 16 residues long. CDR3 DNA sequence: TGTGCCAGCAGTTTGCCGGTTTGGGAGGGGCAAGAGACCCAGTACTTC. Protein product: CASSLPVWEGQETQYF.

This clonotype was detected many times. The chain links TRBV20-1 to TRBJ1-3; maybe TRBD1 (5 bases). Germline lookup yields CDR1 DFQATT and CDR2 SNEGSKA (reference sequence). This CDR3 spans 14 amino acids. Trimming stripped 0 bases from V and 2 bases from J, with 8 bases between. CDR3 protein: CSARDRGPGNTIYF. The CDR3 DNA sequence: TGCAGTGCTAGAGACCGGGGACCTGGAAACACCATATATTTT.

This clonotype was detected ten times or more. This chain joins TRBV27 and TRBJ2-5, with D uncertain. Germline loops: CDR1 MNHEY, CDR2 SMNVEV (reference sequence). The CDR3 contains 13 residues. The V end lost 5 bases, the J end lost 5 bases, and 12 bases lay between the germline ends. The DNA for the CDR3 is TGTGCCAGCAGTCAAGTCCCGCCCGAGACCCAGTACTTC. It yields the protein CASSQVPPETQYF.

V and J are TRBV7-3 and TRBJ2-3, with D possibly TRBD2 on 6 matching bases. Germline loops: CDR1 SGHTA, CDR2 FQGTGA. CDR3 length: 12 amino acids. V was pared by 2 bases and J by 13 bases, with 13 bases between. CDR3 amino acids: CASSLSGGKEYF. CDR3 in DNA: TGTGCCAGCAGCTTATCTGGCGGGAAGGAGTATTTT. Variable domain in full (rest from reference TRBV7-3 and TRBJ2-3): GAGVSQTPSNKVTEKGKYVELRCDPISGHTALYWYRQSLGQGPEFLIYFQGTGAADDSGLPNDRFFAVRPEGSVSTLKIQRTERGDSAVYLCASSLSGGKEYFGPGTRLTVL.

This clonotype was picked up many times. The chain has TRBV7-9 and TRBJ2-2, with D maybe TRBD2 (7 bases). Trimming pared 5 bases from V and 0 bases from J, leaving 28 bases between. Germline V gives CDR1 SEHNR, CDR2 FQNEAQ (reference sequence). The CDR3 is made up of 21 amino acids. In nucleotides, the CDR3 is TGTGCCAGCAGCGATAGTAGGAGAGGGGGGGCGCCAAATGCGAACACCGGGGAGCTGTTTTTT. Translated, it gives CASSDSRRGGAPNANTGELFF.

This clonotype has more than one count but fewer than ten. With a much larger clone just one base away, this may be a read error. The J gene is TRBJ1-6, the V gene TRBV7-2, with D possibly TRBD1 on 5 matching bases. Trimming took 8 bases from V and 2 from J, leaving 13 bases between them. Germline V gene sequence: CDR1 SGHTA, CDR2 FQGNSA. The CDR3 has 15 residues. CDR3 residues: CASGSGTAYNSPLHF. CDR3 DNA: TGTGCCAGCGGCTCCGGGACGGCCTATAATTCACCCCTCCACTTT.

CDR3 protein: CASSLGGGRRTDTQYF. As DNA, the CDR3 is TGTGCCAGCAGCTTAGGGGGGGGGCGTCGGACAGATACGCAGTATTTT. The genes are TRBV11-2 and TRBJ2-3, with D perhaps TRBD2 (7 bases). Deletions cut 1 base from V and 3 bases from J, with 14 bases between. Germline V gene data show CDR1 as SGHAT and CDR2 as FQNNGV. The CDR3 is 16 residues long.

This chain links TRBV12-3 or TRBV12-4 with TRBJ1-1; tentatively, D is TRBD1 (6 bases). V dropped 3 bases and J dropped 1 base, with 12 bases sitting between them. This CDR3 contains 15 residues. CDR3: CASSLAGVGNTEAFF. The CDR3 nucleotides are TGTGCCAGCAGTTTGGCAGGGGTGGGGAACACTGAAGCTTTCTTT.

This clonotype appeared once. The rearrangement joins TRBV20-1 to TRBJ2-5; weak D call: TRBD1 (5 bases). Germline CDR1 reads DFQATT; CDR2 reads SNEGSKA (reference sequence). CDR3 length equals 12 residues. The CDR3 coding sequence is TGCTGCCGGCGGACATCCCGCGGGACCCAGTACTTC. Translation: CCRRTSRGTQYF.

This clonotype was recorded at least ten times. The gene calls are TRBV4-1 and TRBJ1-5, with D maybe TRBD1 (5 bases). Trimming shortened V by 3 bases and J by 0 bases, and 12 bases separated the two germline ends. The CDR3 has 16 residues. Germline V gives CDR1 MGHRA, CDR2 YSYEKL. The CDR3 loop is CASSQFGGGSNQPQHF. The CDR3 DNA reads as TGCGCCAGCAGCCAGTTCGGGGGGGGTAGCAATCAGCCCCAGCATTTT.

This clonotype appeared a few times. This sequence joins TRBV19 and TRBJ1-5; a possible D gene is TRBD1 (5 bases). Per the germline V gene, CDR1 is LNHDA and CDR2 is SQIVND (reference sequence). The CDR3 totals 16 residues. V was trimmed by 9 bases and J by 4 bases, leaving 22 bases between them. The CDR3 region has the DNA TGTGCCAGGAAGAGGAAGGGGCGGAGTAAAAATCAGCCCCAGCATTTT. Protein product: CARKRKGRSKNQPQHF.

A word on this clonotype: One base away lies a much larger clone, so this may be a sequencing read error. CDR3 nucleotides: TGTGCCAGCAGCTTAAGGGCTAGCGGGAGCCTCATCTTC. Translated, it gives CASSLRASGSLIF. The chain joins TRBV7-6 to TRBJ2-7; 10 nucleotides match TRBD2. From germline, CDR1 is SGHVS and CDR2 FNYEAQ. The CDR3 consists of 13 residues.

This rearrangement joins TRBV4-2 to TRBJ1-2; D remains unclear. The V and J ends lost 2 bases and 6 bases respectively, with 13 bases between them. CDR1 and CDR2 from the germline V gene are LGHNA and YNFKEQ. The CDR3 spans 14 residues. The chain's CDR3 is CASSQSSLTDGYTF. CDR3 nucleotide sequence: TGTGCCAGCAGCCAATCCTCTCTTACAGATGGCTACACCTTC.

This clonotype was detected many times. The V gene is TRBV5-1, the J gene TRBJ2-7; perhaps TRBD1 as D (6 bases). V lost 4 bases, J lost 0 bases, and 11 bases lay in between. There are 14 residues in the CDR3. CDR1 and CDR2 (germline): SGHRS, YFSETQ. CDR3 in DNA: TGCGCCAGCAGCCGGAACAGGGACTCCTACGAGCAGTACTTC. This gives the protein CASSRNRDSYEQYF.

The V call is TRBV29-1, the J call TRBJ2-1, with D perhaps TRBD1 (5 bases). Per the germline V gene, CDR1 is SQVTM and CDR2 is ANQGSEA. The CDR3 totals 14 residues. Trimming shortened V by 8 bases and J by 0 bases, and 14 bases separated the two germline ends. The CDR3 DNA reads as TGCAGCCTATCAGATCAGGGCTCCTACAATGAGCAGTTCTTC. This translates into CSLSDQGSYNEQFF.

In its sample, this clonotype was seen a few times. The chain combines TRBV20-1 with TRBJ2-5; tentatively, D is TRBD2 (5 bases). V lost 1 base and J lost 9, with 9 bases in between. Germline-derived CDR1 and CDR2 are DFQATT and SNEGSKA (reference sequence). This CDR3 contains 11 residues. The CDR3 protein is CSARGELPQYF. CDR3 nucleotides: TGCAGTGCTAGAGGGGAGCTGCCCCAGTACTTC.

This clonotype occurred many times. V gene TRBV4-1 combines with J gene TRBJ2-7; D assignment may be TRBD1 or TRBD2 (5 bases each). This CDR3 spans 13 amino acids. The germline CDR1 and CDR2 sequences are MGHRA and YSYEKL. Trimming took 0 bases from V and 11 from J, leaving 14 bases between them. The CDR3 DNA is TGCGCCAGCAGCCAAGATGGGGACCCGCCGGAGTACTTC. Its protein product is CASSQDGDPPEYF.

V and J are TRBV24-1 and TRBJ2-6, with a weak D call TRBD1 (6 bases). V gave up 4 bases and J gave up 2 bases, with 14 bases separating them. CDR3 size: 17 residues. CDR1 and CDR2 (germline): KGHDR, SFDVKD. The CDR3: CATSDNPGTPGANVLTF. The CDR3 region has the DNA TGTGCCACCAGTGACAACCCCGGGACACCTGGGGCCAACGTCCTGACTTTC.

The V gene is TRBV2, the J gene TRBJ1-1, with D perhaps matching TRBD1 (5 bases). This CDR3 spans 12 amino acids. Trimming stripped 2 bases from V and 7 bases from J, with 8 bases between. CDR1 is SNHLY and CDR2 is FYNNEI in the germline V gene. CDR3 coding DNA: TGTGCCAGCAGTGAACCGGACATTGAAGCTTTCTTT. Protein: CASSEPDIEAFF.

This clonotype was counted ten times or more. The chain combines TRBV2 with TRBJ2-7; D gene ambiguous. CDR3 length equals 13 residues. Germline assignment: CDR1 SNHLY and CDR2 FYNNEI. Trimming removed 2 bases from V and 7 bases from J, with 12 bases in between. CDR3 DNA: TGTGCCAGCAGTGAACAGAGTGGTACGGAGCAGTACTTC. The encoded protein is CASSEQSGTEQYF.

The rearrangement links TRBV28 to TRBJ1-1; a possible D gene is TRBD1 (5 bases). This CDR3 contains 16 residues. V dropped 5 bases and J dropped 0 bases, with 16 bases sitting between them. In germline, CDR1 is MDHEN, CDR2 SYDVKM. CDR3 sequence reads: CASSPMEGDLNTEAFF. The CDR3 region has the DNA TGTGCCAGCAGTCCTATGGAAGGGGACCTGAACACTGAAGCTTTCTTT.

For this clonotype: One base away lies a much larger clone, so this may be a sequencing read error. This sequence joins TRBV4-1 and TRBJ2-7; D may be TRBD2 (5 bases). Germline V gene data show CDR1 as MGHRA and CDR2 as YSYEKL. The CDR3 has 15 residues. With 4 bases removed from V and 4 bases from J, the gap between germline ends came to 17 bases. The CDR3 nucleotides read TGCGCCAGCAGCCGACTACGAGTTGCAGCTTACGAGCAGTACTTC. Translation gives CASSRLRVAAYEQYF.

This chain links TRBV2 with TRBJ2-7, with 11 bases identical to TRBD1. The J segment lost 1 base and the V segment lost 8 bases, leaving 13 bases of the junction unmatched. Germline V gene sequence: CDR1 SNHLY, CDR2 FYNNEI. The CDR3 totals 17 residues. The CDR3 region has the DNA TGTGCCAGCGGAGGACAGGGGGCCGGGACAGGGTCCTACGAGCAGTACTTC. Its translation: CASGGQGAGTGSYEQYF.